The clone carrying this T cell receptor (beta chain) appeared a single time. No antigen is known for it. The data were taken from a study of CD8+ T cells in alopecia areata. Study summary: Each of the treated patients was given oral tofacitinib, 5 to 10 mg twice daily, for moderate-to-severe alopecia areata. Study results and limitations: Compared with mice, patients displayed less clear TCR sharing, possibly for HLA-related reasons. Scalp clonality dropped significantly under tofacitinib, as did expanded CD8+ top-100 clones.

RNA extraction was followed by reverse transcription into cDNA, which acted as the sequencing template. Method: immunoSEQ multiplex PCR; TCRdb's copy keeps in-frame clones and lacks some. The sample lists under 350,000 clones; nearly 60% were seen once. Germline lookup yields CDR1 MDHEN and CDR2 SYDVKM. Between the trimmed V and J ends, which lost 3 bases and 0 bases, there was a span of 6 bases. This CDR3 contains 14 residues. The treatment denotes: oral pan-JAK inhibitor, 5-10 mg twice daily. This TCR was sampled from a human donor with alopecia areata. The sequencing here drew on CD4+ T cells sorted from blood, taken at week 24, from a patient treated with tofacitinib. V is TRBV28 and J is TRBJ1-5; D is unclear. The chain's CDR3 is CASSFLHSNQPQHF. CDR3 DNA sequence: TGTGCCAGCAGTTTCCTGCATAGCAATCAGCCCCAGCATTTT.